This is a list of T cell receptor beta chains from one sample in a study of T cell repertoires in MIS-A myocarditis. Profiled with immunoSEQ multiplex PCR; TCRdb holds only in-frame clones, not every one. The sample shows thousands of clones, approximately 81% of them seen only once. The sequencing sample was made of right inferior lung lobe tissue obtained at autopsy. Receptor source: a young man with fulminant myocarditis from multisystem inflammatory syndrome in adults (MIS-A) after COVID-19. CDR3s include the opening cysteine and the closing phenylalanine or tryptophan. Each record gives: D gene, V gene, clone size, J gene, CDR3 DNA, CDR3 protein. The D gene is left open where the match is weak. Not all rows give a size; the values are once, few, many and, for expanded clones, a class.

D gene: .
V gene: TRBV29-1
clone size: .
J gene: TRBJ1-1
CDR3 DNA: TGCAGCGTAGGAAGGGACACTGAAGCTTTCTTT
CDR3 protein: CSVGRDTEAFF

D gene: .
V gene: TRBV6-1
clone size: few
J gene: TRBJ1-1
CDR3 DNA: TGTGCCAGCAGTGAATCCGTGGAGGGGTACGGCACTGAAGCTTTCTTT
CDR3 protein: CASSESVEGYGTEAFF

D gene: .
V gene: TRBV27
clone size: .
J gene: TRBJ2-4
CDR3 DNA: TGTGCCAGCAGTGTCACCGATAAGGAGGACATTCAGTACTTC
CDR3 protein: CASSVTDKEDIQYF

D gene: TRBD1
V gene: TRBV14
clone size: .
J gene: TRBJ1-1
CDR3 DNA: TGTGCCAGCAGCCTCCAAGGACAGGGGGCTTACGACACTGAAGCTTTCTTT
CDR3 protein: CASSLQGQGAYDTEAFF

D gene: .
V gene: TRBV15
clone size: few
J gene: TRBJ2-5
CDR3 DNA: TGTGCCACCAGCAGAGATCCGGCGCAGCAGGAGACCCAGTACTTC
CDR3 protein: CATSRDPAQQETQYF

D gene: .
V gene: TRBV14
clone size: .
J gene: TRBJ2-2
CDR3 DNA: TGTGCCAGCAGCCTCACCGCGCCCGGGGAGCTGTTTTTT
CDR3 protein: CASSLTAPGELFF

D gene: .
V gene: TRBV7-8
clone size: .
J gene: TRBJ1-3
CDR3 DNA: TGTGCCAGCAGCTGGGAGCGTGGCTCTGGAAACACCATATATTTT
CDR3 protein: CASSWERGSGNTIYF

D gene: .
V gene: TRBV30
clone size: .
J gene: TRBJ2-5
CDR3 DNA: TGTGCCTGGAGTATGGGACACCAAGAGACCCAGTACTTC
CDR3 protein: CAWSMGHQETQYF

D gene: .
V gene: TRBV3-1/TRBV3-2
clone size: .
J gene: TRBJ2-4
CDR3 DNA: TGTGCCAGCAGGCCCGGGGCAGGGGACAAAAACATTCAGTACTTC
CDR3 protein: CASRPGAGDKNIQYF

D gene: .
V gene: TRBV7-6
clone size: .
J gene: TRBJ1-2
CDR3 DNA: TGTGCCAGCAGCTCCATGGCGGTTGGGTGGGGGACAACTGGCTACACCTTC
CDR3 protein: CASSSMAVGWGTTGYTF

D gene: TRBD2
V gene: TRBV28
clone size: .
J gene: TRBJ2-3
CDR3 DNA: TGTGCCAGCTCCGAAGCGGGGGGCACAGATACGCAGTATTTT
CDR3 protein: CASSEAGGTDTQYF

D gene: .
V gene: TRBV7-8
clone size: .
J gene: TRBJ1-2
CDR3 DNA: TGTGCCAGCAGCCGAGGATTTTGGGGCTATGGCTACACCTTC
CDR3 protein: CASSRGFWGYGYTF

D gene: .
V gene: TRBV2
clone size: medium-sized
J gene: TRBJ2-7
CDR3 DNA: TGTGCCAGCAGTGGGGGACTCATCCCCTACGAGCAGTACTTC
CDR3 protein: CASSGGLIPYEQYF

D gene: .
V gene: TRBV4-1
clone size: .
J gene: TRBJ1-4
CDR3 DNA: TGCGCCAGCAGCCTTGTGGTTGAAAAACTGTTTTTT
CDR3 protein: CASSLVVEKLFF

D gene: .
V gene: TRBV30
clone size: .
J gene: TRBJ1-5
CDR3 DNA: TGTGCCTGGAGTTCGTACCAAGGTCAGCCCCAGCATTTT
CDR3 protein: CAWSSYQGQPQHF

D gene: .
V gene: TRBV6-1
clone size: .
J gene: TRBJ1-4
CDR3 DNA: TGTGCCAGCAGTGAAGGGGCGGGGGGGTGGAAAAAACTGTTTTTT
CDR3 protein: CASSEGAGGWKKLFF

D gene: .
V gene: TRBV30
clone size: .
J gene: TRBJ1-2
CDR3 DNA: TGTGCCTGGACGACAGAACCTCTCTATGGCTACACCTTC
CDR3 protein: CAWTTEPLYGYTF

D gene: TRBD2
V gene: TRBV11-2
clone size: .
J gene: TRBJ2-5
CDR3 DNA: TGTGCCAGCAGCCAGAATAGCGGGGCTCAAGAGACCCAGTACTTC
CDR3 protein: CASSQNSGAQETQYF

D gene: .
V gene: TRBV7-6
clone size: .
J gene: TRBJ1-1
CDR3 DNA: TGTGCCAGCAGCCTGGTAGCGGGGCAGAACACTGAAGCTTTCTTT
CDR3 protein: CASSLVAGQNTEAFF

D gene: .
V gene: TRBV7-8
clone size: .
J gene: TRBJ2-3
CDR3 DNA: TGTGCCAGCAGACAGAGGAGGGCCATGGGCACAGATACGCAGTATTTT
CDR3 protein: CASRQRRAMGTDTQYF

D gene: .
V gene: TRBV7-2
clone size: once
J gene: TRBJ1-3
CDR3 DNA: TGTGCCAGCAAGCAGCTACTCTCTGGAAACACCATATATTTT
CDR3 protein: CASKQLLSGNTIYF

D gene: .
V gene: TRBV7-2
clone size: few
J gene: TRBJ1-2
CDR3 DNA: TGTGCCAGCAGCTTAGTTCAAACGCAGTTGTTAAATGGCTACACCTTC
CDR3 protein: CASSLVQTQLLNGYTF

D gene: .
V gene: TRBV9
clone size: .
J gene: TRBJ1-2
CDR3 DNA: TGTGCCAGCAGCCCTCGGGGACGGACGAACTATGGCTACACCTTC
CDR3 protein: CASSPRGRTNYGYTF

D gene: .
V gene: TRBV6-1
clone size: few
J gene: TRBJ2-7
CDR3 DNA: TGTGCCAGCAGGGAAGGAGGGTTAACGATCCGAGGGTACTTC
CDR3 protein: CASREGGLTIRGYF

D gene: TRBD1
V gene: TRBV4-1
clone size: .
J gene: TRBJ1-1
CDR3 DNA: TGCGCCAGCAGCCTAGGACAGGGGGCCGACACTGAAGCTTTCTTT
CDR3 protein: CASSLGQGADTEAFF

D gene: .
V gene: TRBV6-1
clone size: .
J gene: TRBJ1-1
CDR3 DNA: TGTGCCAGCAGTGAACTCGGGGGGATAATGAACACTGAAGCTTTCTTT
CDR3 protein: CASSELGGIMNTEAFF

D gene: TRBD1
V gene: TRBV4-3
clone size: .
J gene: TRBJ2-6
CDR3 DNA: TGCGCCAGCAGCCAAGGGGTCCGACGGGACAGGGGTCCTTACTCTGGGGCCAACGTCCTGACTTTC
CDR3 protein: CASSQGVRRDRGPYSGANVLTF

D gene: .
V gene: TRBV28
clone size: .
J gene: TRBJ1-1
CDR3 DNA: TGTGCCAGCAGTTTCCGGGGTATGGGCACTGAAGCTTTCTTT
CDR3 protein: CASSFRGMGTEAFF

D gene: TRBD1
V gene: TRBV2
clone size: few
J gene: TRBJ1-6
CDR3 DNA: TGTGCCAGCAGTGCCGACAGGGGATATTCACCCCTCCACTTT
CDR3 protein: CASSADRGYSPLHF